This TCR beta chain was found in a study of PD-1 blockade in classical Hodgkin lymphoma. TCRdb keeps only in-frame clones here, not all; method: immunoSEQ multiplex PCR. The sample lists some 96,000 clones, approximately 83% occurring once. Deletions cut 3 bases from V and 5 bases from J, with 6 bases between. This CDR3 spans 11 amino acids. Germline CDR1 and CDR2: DFQATT and SNEGSKA (reference sequence). Brentuximab vedotin exposure varied, and every patient relapsed after autologous stem cell transplantation. The sequence was collected from a human donor with classical Hodgkin lymphoma. Sequenced here: peripheral blood mononuclear cells (PBMCs), sampled at baseline. V usage is TRBV20-1 and J usage is TRBJ2-3, with D unresolved. Written as DNA, the CDR3 is TGCAGTGCTAGTGCTCTAGATACGCAGTATTTT. This encodes CSASALDTQYF.